A selection of T cell receptor beta chains follows, all from one sample in a study of blood T cells in healthy people across ages. TCRdb used MiXCR to reprocess the 5' RACE reads, holding one entry per CDR3 protein. The table has roughly 930,000 distinct CDR3 sequences, 45% to 50% seen once. The source material was blood. The receptors stem from a man aged 30 to 39 in good health. Each CDR3 is given with its conserved first and last residue. D genes are given only for firm matches. Size is omitted from some rows. Given values are once, few, many or a class for expanded clones.

D,size,J,V,DNA,CDR3
.,.,TRBJ2-7,TRBV29-1,TGCAGCGTTGATTGCATGGACGAGCAGTACTTC,CSVDCMDEQYF
TRBD2,.,TRBJ2-4,TRBV7-2,TGTGCCAGCAGCTTAGCTAGCGGGGGGCCGGGGTTTCAGTACTTC,CASSLASGGPGFQYF
TRBD1,few,TRBJ1-4,TRBV20-1,TGCAGTGCTAGTGGTCCCGGACAGGGGGAGGAAAAACTGTTTTTT,CSASGPGQGEEKLFF
.,.,TRBJ1-4,TRBV7-2,TGTGCCAGCAGCTTAGAAGGGCCGGGGGCACTGTTTTTT,CASSLEGPGALFF
.,few,TRBJ1-1,TRBV18,TGTGCCAGCTCAGAAAGGGTCGGTGACACTGAAGCTTTCTTT,CASSERVGDTEAFF
.,few,TRBJ2-5,TRBV12-3/TRBV12-4,TGTGCCAGCAATCGACGACCGCAAGAGACCCAGTACTTC,CASNRRPQETQYF
.,few,TRBJ2-7,TRBV29-1,TGCAGCGTTGAAGATCACGGGGTCGAGCAGTACTTC,CSVEDHGVEQYF
.,.,TRBJ1-1,TRBV29-1,TGCAGCGTTGCGGAGGGTCAGAACACTGAAGCTTTCTTT,CSVAEGQNTEAFF
TRBD1,.,TRBJ1-1,TRBV20-1,TGCAGTGCTAGAGATATAGACAGGGTGAACACTGAAGCTTTCTTT,CSARDIDRVNTEAFF
.,.,TRBJ1-5,TRBV4-1,TGCGCCAGCAGCCTGGGGGGGCAGCAGCCCCAGCATTTT,CASSLGGQQPQHF
TRBD1,.,TRBJ2-3,TRBV6-1,TGTGCCAGCGGTGGACAGGGGACTAGCACAGATACGCAGTATTTT,CASGGQGTSTDTQYF
.,.,TRBJ2-7,TRBV30,TGTGCCTGGGGGGCGGAGAGTAAGAAATACGAGCAGTACTTC,CAWGAESKKYEQYF
.,once,TRBJ2-4,TRBV20-1,TGCAGTGCTAGAGATCTAAACAGGGTGGCGGAGGAGCAGTACTTC,CSARDLNRVAEEQYF
TRBD1,.,TRBJ1-2,TRBV24-1,TGTGCCACCAGTGCCGGGACAGCGACGAGCTATGGCTACACCTTC,CATSAGTATSYGYTF
TRBD1,.,TRBJ1-5,TRBV6-2/TRBV6-3,TGTGCCAGCCAACCCGGGACAGGGGGCAATCAGCCCCAGCATTTT,CASQPGTGGNQPQHF
.,few,TRBJ2-3,TRBV29-1,TGCAGTGTTGTTTACCGGGGCACAGATACGCAGTATTTT,CSVVYRGTDTQYF
.,.,TRBJ1-5,TRBV6-5,TGTGCCAGCAGTTACACAGACGTTCGACAATATAGCAATCAGCCCCAGCATTTT,CASSYTDVRQYSNQPQHF
TRBD1,few,TRBJ2-2,TRBV24-1,TGTGCCACCAGTGATCGAAGGGCCAGGGGGCGCACCGGGGAGCTGTTTTTT,CATSDRRARGRTGELFF
.,few,TRBJ1-2,TRBV6-1,TGTGCCAGCAGTGCTTATGACCCGAACTATGGCTACACCTTC,CASSAYDPNYGYTF
TRBD2,.,TRBJ2-4,TRBV4-1,TGCGCCAGCAGCCAAGGGACTAGCGGGGGGACAAACATTCAGTACTTC,CASSQGTSGGTNIQYF
.,.,TRBJ1-2,TRBV29-1,TGCAGCGCCGTTGACGGGTTAGGCTACACCTTC,CSAVDGLGYTF
.,few,TRBJ2-1,TRBV12-5,TGTGCTAGTGCTAGGGGGGATGGTTTGGGTGAGCAGTTCTTC,CASARGDGLGEQFF
.,.,TRBJ1-4,TRBV6-5,TGTGCCAGCAGGGGAGCACTGGAAAAACTGTTTTTT,CASRGALEKLFF
.,.,TRBJ2-3,TRBV30,TGTGCCTGGAGTGGGGCAGGGAGTTTGATAGATACGCAGTATTTT,CAWSGAGSLIDTQYF
.,few,TRBJ1-1,TRBV6-2/TRBV6-3,TGTGCCAGCAGCGCCTCCGAAGGGGCGGTAGAAGCTTTCTTT,CASSASEGAVEAFF
.,.,TRBJ2-7,TRBV4-1,TGCGCCAGCAGCCAAGAGGATTACGAGCAGTACTTC,CASSQEDYEQYF
.,.,TRBJ2-1,TRBV6-2/TRBV6-3,TGTGCCAGCAGGGATAGCAATGAGCAGTTCTTC,CASRDSNEQFF
.,.,TRBJ2-5,TRBV6-2/TRBV6-3,TGTGCCAGCAGACTCCTCCCGATCCAGGGGCAAGAGACCCAGTACTTC,CASRLLPIQGQETQYF
.,.,TRBJ1-5,TRBV20-1,TGCAGTGCTAGAGATCTGTTGTCGCCACAGCCCCAGCATTTT,CSARDLLSPQPQHF
TRBD2,.,TRBJ2-4,TRBV7-2,TGTGCCAGCAGCTCCCACATAGCGGGGGGGATGTCCAAAAACATTCAGTACTTC,CASSSHIAGGMSKNIQYF
.,.,TRBJ2-7,TRBV20-1,TGCAGTGCAACCGACCCGGGGGCAAGAAGCCAGTACTTC,CSATDPGARSQYF
.,.,TRBJ2-1,TRBV5-6,TGTGCCAGCAGCTTTCTTAGCGGAAATGAGCAGTTCTTC,CASSFLSGNEQFF
.,once,TRBJ1-2,TRBV6-1,TGTGCCAGCAGTGAAGACTACAGATGGTCTTATGGCTACACCTTC,CASSEDYRWSYGYTF
.,.,TRBJ2-6,TRBV7-7,TGTGCTAGCAGCTTGTCCAATTCTGGGGCCAACGTCCTGACTTTC,CASSLSNSGANVLTF
TRBD2,.,TRBJ2-1,TRBV20-1,TGCAGTGCCCGAAAGAGCGGGGGGGCCTACAATGAGCAGTTCTTC,CSARKSGGAYNEQFF
.,few,TRBJ2-7,TRBV27,TGTGCCAGCAGTGTGGCAGGAAACTACGAGCAGTACTTC,CASSVAGNYEQYF
.,.,TRBJ2-7,TRBV4-1,TGCGCCAGCAGCCAACAGAGGGGAGTCTACGAGCAGTACTTC,CASSQQRGVYEQYF
TRBD2,.,TRBJ2-7,TRBV2,TGTGCCAGTAGTGAAAGGGGACTAGCTGACGAGCAGTACTTC,CASSERGLADEQYF
TRBD1,.,TRBJ2-5,TRBV29-1,TGCAGCGTCTCCGGGACAGGGGAAGAGACCCAGTACTTC,CSVSGTGEETQYF
.,.,TRBJ2-1,TRBV20-1,TGCAGTGCTAGAGATCCCGGCCACGAAAGCTCCTACAATGAGCAGTTCTTC,CSARDPGHESSYNEQFF
TRBD2,.,TRBJ2-2,TRBV12-3/TRBV12-4,TGTGCCAGCAGTTTAGGCGGGGGGGCCGGGGAGCTGTTTTTT,CASSLGGGAGELFF
TRBD1,few,TRBJ1-2,TRBV29-1,TGCAGCGGCACCCCGCTCGGGACAGGCCCTAACTATGGCTACACCTTC,CSGTPLGTGPNYGYTF
TRBD1,few,TRBJ2-3,TRBV6-5,TGTGCCAGCAGTTCATTGACAGGGGCCCTCACAGATACGCAGTATTTT,CASSSLTGALTDTQYF
.,few,TRBJ2-2,TRBV24-1,TGTGCCACCAAGGAACTCGGGACCGGGGAGCTGTTTTTT,CATKELGTGELFF
.,.,TRBJ2-7,TRBV7-9,TGTGCCAGCACCATCGGCAGCTACGAGCAGTACTTC,CASTIGSYEQYF
TRBD1,once,TRBJ2-7,TRBV6-1,TGTGCCAGCAGTGAAGGGACAGGGGCCTACGAGCAGTACTTC,CASSEGTGAYEQYF
TRBD2,.,TRBJ2-7,TRBV6-2/TRBV6-3,TGTGCCAGCAGTTACGGGCTAGCGGGGAAATACGAGCAGTACTTC,CASSYGLAGKYEQYF
.,.,TRBJ2-1,TRBV6-2/TRBV6-3,TGTGCCAGCAGCACCCCCGAGGGACTCTCCTACAATGAGCAGTTCTTC,CASSTPEGLSYNEQFF
TRBD2,.,TRBJ2-1,TRBV5-1,TGCGTCAGCAGCTTCAGGGTAGCGGGGAGGAATGAGCAGTTCTTC,CVSSFRVAGRNEQFF
.,few,TRBJ1-2,TRBV7-9,TGTGCCAGCAGCTTGTCGCTTCTAGGAGATACTAACTATGGCTACACCTTC,CASSLSLLGDTNYGYTF
TRBD2,.,TRBJ2-1,TRBV7-9,TGTGCCAGCAGCGCTTTGACTAGCATGAATGAGCAGTTCTTC,CASSALTSMNEQFF
.,few,TRBJ2-1,TRBV12-3/TRBV12-4,TGTGCCAGCAGTTTATTGGGGGCGACCTACAATGAGCAGTTCTTC,CASSLLGATYNEQFF
.,.,TRBJ2-4,TRBV19,TGTGCCAGTAGTATGGGGACATTAGCCAAAAACATTCAGTACTTC,CASSMGTLAKNIQYF
TRBD2,.,TRBJ2-1,TRBV20-1,TGCAGTGCTAGTTCCCCTGCAACTAGCGGGGGATCTGAGCAGTTCTTC,CSASSPATSGGSEQFF
TRBD2,.,TRBJ2-5,TRBV9,TGTGCCAGCAGCGACTCTAGCGGGAAAGAGACCCAGTACTTC,CASSDSSGKETQYF